A single sample is the source of the 15 T cell receptor beta chains below, sequenced in a study of vaccination and CD4 T cells after COVID-19. Which antigens these TCRs recognize remains unknown. Sequencing of the DNA from cultured CD4+ T cells was carried out with the Oncomine TCR Beta short-read assay. MiXCR was run by TCRdb on the PCR reads, yielding one entry per CDR3 protein. Of around 12,000 distinct CDR3 sequences in the sample, approximately 60% were seen once. Treatment in this sample: roughly 11-day PBMC culture with coronavirus spike peptide pools or control peptides (ViraFEST assay). Sequences were obtained from CD4+ T cells from blood, cultured in vitro. These TCRs come from a human donor who had recovered from COVID-19.

The rearrangement uses TRBV11-2 and TRBJ2-1; 11 nucleotides agree with TRBD1. V shed 9 bases, J shed 4 bases, and the junction held 2 bases outside the gene matches. Germline loops: CDR1 SGHAT, CDR2 FQNNGV. There are 13 residues in the CDR3. The CDR3 region is CASGTGGYNEQFF. In DNA, the CDR3 is TGTGCCAGTGGGACAGGGGGATACAATGAGCAGTTCTTC.

This rearrangement joins TRBV20-1 to TRBJ2-3; D is unresolved. This CDR3 contains 13 residues. V lost 2 bases and J 0 bases, leaving 6 bases between the germline ends. Germline CDR1 DFQATT, CDR2 SNEGSKA (reference sequence). The CDR3 sequence: CSARLFSTDTQYF. The CDR3 coding sequence is TGCAGTGCTAGACTGTTTAGCACAGATACGCAGTATTTT.

This sequence joins TRBV28 and TRBJ2-3; tentative D call: TRBD2 (6 bases). The CDR3 spans 17 residues. The germline V and J ends were trimmed by 3 bases and 6 bases, with 22 bases remaining between them. Germline lookup yields CDR1 MDHEN and CDR2 SYDVKM. The CDR3 here is CASSLFLGRDGRDTQYF. The CDR3 DNA sequence: TGTGCCAGCAGTTTGTTTTTGGGGCGGGATGGTCGGGATACGCAGTATTTT.

The rearrangement links TRBV20-1 to TRBJ2-2; 11 bases are shared with TRBD2. With 3 bases clipped from V and 4 bases from J, the junction kept 7 bases outside the gene matches. Germline V gives CDR1 DFQATT, CDR2 SNEGSKA (reference sequence). There are 16 residues in the CDR3. The CDR3 coding sequence is TGCAGTGCTAGGCGTAGCGGGAGGGTTGGCACCGGGGAGCTGTTTTTT. The encoded protein is CSARRSGRVGTGELFF.

CDR3 in amino acids: CSARDPTGAPEETQYF. The CDR3 coding sequence is TGCAGTGCTAGAGATCCTACAGGAGCCCCCGAAGAGACCCAGTACTTC. The J gene is TRBJ2-5, the V gene TRBV20-1; perhaps TRBD1 as D (5 bases). The V gene lost 0 bases and the J gene lost 3 bases, with 17 bases spanning the gap. CDR1 and CDR2 from the germline V gene are DFQATT and SNEGSKA (reference sequence). The CDR3 has 16 residues.

This chain uses TRBV5-8 with TRBJ1-2; 7 positions agree with TRBD1. Unmatched junction bases numbered 5, after V lost 4 bases and J lost 5 bases. Germline V gene data show CDR1 as SGHTS and CDR2 as YDEGEE. The CDR3 length is 13 residues. The CDR3 bases are TGTGCCAGCAGCGCCGGGACAGTGTATGGCTACACCTTC. Translated, it gives CASSAGTVYGYTF.

The CDR3 loop reads CASSVLAGANEQFF. For the CDR3, the DNA is TGTGCCAGCAGCGTACTAGCGGGAGCAAATGAGCAGTTCTTC. V usage is TRBV9 and J usage is TRBJ2-1, with 10 nucleotides matching TRBD2. The CDR3 extends over 14 amino acids. Germline V gene lookup returns CDR1 SGDLS and CDR2 YYNGEE. V trimming: 1 base; J trimming: 7 bases; junction bases outside the gene matches: 2.

The rearrangement links TRBV7-2 to TRBJ1-6; 7 bases line up with TRBD1. Germline V gene lookup returns CDR1 SGHTA and CDR2 FQGNSA. CDR3 length: 15 amino acids. Germline trimming cut 2 bases from V and 7 bases from J; bases unmatched to any gene: 5. Written as DNA, the CDR3 is TGTGCCAGCAGCTTAATTAAGGGACAGAATTCACCCCTCCACTTT. It codes for CASSLIKGQNSPLHF.

The genes are TRBV19 and TRBJ2-5; TRBD2 aligns across 11 bases. J gave up 3 bases and V 6 bases, and 3 bases lay outside the gene matches. CDR1 LNHDA and CDR2 SQIVND come from the germline V gene (reference sequence). CDR3 size: 14 residues. The CDR3 DNA follows: TGTGCCAGTAGAGGGACTAGCGGAGAAGAGACCCAGTACTTC. It specifies CASRGTSGEETQYF.

This rearrangement joins TRBV6-5 to TRBJ1-2; 12 bases agree with TRBD1. Trimming took 0 bases from V and 7 from J; bases not matched to a gene: 3. This CDR3 is built from 15 residues. Looked up from germline, CDR1 is MNHEY and CDR2 is SVGAGI. This CDR3 is CASSYSGTGGIGYTF. The CDR3 DNA reads TGTGCCAGCAGTTACTCCGGGACAGGGGGCATTGGCTACACCTTC.

The chain has TRBV12-3 or TRBV12-4 and TRBJ1-5; D is perhaps TRBD1 (6 bases). Deletions cut 6 bases from V and 5 bases from J, with 11 bases between. The CDR3 loop spans 13 amino acids. The DNA for the CDR3 is TGTGCCAGCAGCCCACAGGGTCATCAGCCCCAGCATTTT. Amino acids: CASSPQGHQPQHF.

This clonotype was found a few times. The rearrangement uses TRBV9 and TRBJ2-1; TRBD1 aligns across 9 bases. Germline V lookup: CDR1 SGDLS, CDR2 YYNGEE. This CDR3 comprises 15 residues. Trimming removed 0 bases from V and 8 bases from J; junction bases left unmatched: 6. DNA for the CDR3: TGTGCCAGCAGCGTAGGAACAGGGGGCCCGGATGAGCAGTTCTTC. Translation: CASSVGTGGPDEQFF.

The V and J genes are TRBV24-1 and TRBJ2-3, with D perhaps given as TRBD1 or TRBD2 (5 bases each). There are 14 residues in the CDR3. Trimming shortened V by 4 bases and J by 2 bases, and 9 bases separated the two germline ends. The germline V gene has CDR1 KGHDR and CDR2 SFDVKD. The CDR3 nucleotides are TGTGCCACCAGTGAATCCGGGGCCACAGATACGCAGTATTTT. Translation: CATSESGATDTQYF.

This clonotype was observed a handful of times. This chain links TRBV6-2 or TRBV6-3 with TRBJ2-3, with D maybe TRBD1 (5 bases). Per germline, CDR1 MNHEY and CDR2 SVGEGT. V was clipped by 5 bases and J by 0 bases, with 15 bases between them. The CDR3 has 16 residues. The CDR3 spells CASSDTPGHSTDTQYF. CDR3 bases: TGTGCCAGCAGTGATACCCCCGGACATAGCACAGATACGCAGTATTTT.

The V call is TRBV5-1, the J call TRBJ2-3; tentatively, D is TRBD1 (6 bases). The CDR3 has 14 residues. Germline V gene data show CDR1 as SGHRS and CDR2 as YFSETQ. V lost 0 bases and J lost 3, with 8 bases in between. CDR3 in DNA: TGCGCCAGCAGCTTGGGAGGACAGACAGATACGCAGTATTTT. It codes for CASSLGGQTDTQYF.